The clone carrying this T cell receptor beta chain was seen only a few times. This sample is part of a study of blood T cells in healthy people across ages. Together with a sample-barcoded 5' primer, a J-beta primer mix was included in a second PCR lasting about 6 to 12 cycles. TCRdb analysed the 5' RACE reads with MiXCR anew, one entry per CDR3 protein. The sample includes over 1,500,000 distinct CDR3 sequences, about 50% of them seen just once. Sequencing used blood. The origin of this receptor is a woman between 40 and 55 years old in good health.

The CDR3 DNA follows: TGTGCCAGCAGCCAATGGGGGAACATACAAGAGACCCAGTACTTC. It yields the protein CASSQWGNIQETQYF. This chain connects TRBV14 to TRBJ2-5, with D perhaps assigned TRBD1 or TRBD2 (5 bases each). There are 15 residues in the CDR3. Trimming shortened V by 2 bases and J by 2 bases, and 12 bases separated the two germline ends. CDR1 SGHDN and CDR2 FVKESK come from the germline V gene.